This TCR beta chain emerged from a study of control samples from healthy donors and cancer patients. This clone was detected once. The germline gives CDR1 SGDLS, CDR2 YYNGEE. The CDR3 length is 14 residues. Trimming stripped 6 bases from V and 3 bases from J, with 13 bases between. Here immunoSEQ multiplex PCR was the method, and the copy in TCRdb shows in-frame clones only, minus some. In the table there are 110,000 or so clones, about 87% of which are singletons. This TCR was sampled from a man between 25 and 39 years old in good health. The gene calls are TRBV9 and TRBJ2-1; D is uncertain. The sequenced material came from blood. CDR3 sequence reads: CASNRDDIYNEQFF. CDR3 nucleotides: TGTGCCAGCAACCGTGACGATATCTACAATGAGCAGTTCTTC.